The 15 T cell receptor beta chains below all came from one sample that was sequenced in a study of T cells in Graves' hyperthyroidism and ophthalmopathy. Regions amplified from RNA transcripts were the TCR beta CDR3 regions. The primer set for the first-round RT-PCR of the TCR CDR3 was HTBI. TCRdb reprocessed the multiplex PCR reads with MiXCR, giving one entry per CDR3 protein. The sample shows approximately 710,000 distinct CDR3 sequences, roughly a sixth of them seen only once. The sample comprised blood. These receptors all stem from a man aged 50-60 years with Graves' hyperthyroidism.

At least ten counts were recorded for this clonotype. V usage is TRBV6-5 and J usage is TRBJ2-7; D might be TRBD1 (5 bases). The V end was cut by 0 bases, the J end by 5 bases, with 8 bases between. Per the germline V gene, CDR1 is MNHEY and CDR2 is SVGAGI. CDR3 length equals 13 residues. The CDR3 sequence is CASSYSLGDEQYF. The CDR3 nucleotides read TGTGCCAGCAGTTACTCGTTAGGGGACGAGCAGTACTTC.

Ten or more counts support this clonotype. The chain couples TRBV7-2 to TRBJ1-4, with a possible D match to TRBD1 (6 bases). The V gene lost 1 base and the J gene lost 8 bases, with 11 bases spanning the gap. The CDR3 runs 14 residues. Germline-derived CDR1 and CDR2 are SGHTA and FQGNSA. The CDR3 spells CASSLVTGGEKLFF. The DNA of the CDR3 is TGTGCCAGCAGCTTAGTGACAGGAGGAGAAAAACTGTTTTTT. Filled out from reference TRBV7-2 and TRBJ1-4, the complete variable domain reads GAGVSQSPSNKVTEKGKDVELRCDPISGHTALYWYRQSLGQGLEFLIYFQGNSAPDKSGLPSDRFSAERTGGSVSTLTIQRTQQEDSAVYLCASSLVTGGEKLFFGSGTQLSVL.

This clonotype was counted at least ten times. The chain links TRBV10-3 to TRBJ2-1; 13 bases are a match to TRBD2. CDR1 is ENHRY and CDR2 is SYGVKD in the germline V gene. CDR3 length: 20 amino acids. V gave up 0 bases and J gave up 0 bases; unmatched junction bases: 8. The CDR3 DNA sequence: TGTGCCATCAGTGAGTCTTGGACTAGCGGGAGAGGGAGCTCCTACAATGAGCAGTTCTTC. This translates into CAISESWTSGRGSSYNEQFF.

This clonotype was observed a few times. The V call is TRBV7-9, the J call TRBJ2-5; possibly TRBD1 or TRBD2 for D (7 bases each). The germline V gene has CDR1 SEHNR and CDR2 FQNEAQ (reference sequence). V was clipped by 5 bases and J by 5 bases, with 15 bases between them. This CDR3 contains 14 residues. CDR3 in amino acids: CASSTQGGRETQYF. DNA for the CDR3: TGTGCCAGCAGCACCCAGGGGGGGCGCGAGACCCAGTACTTC. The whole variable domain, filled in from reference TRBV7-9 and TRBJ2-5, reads DTGVSQNPRHKITKRGQNVTFRCDPISEHNRLYWYRQTLGQGPEFLTYFQNEAQLEKSRLLSDRFSAERPKGSFSTLEIQRTEQGDSAMYLCASSTQGGRETQYFGPGTRLLVL.

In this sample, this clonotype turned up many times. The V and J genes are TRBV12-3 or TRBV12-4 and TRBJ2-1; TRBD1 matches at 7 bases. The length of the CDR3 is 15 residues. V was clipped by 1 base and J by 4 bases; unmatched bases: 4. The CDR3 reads CASSLGVQGYNEQFF. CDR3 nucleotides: TGTGCCAGCAGTTTAGGGGTACAGGGGTACAATGAGCAGTTCTTC.

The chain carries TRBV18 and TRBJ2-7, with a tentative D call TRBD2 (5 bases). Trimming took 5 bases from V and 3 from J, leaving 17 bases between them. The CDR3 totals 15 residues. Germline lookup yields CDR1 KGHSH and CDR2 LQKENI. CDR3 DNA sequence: TGTGCCAGCTCATCGAAAAGCGGCAGTAGCTACGAGCAGTACTTC. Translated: CASSSKSGSSYEQYF. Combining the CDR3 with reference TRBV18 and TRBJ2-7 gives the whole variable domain NAGVMQNPRHLVRRRGQEARLRCSPMKGHSHVYWYRQLPEEGLKFMVYLQKENIIDESGMPKERFSAEFPKEGPSILRIQQVVRGDSAAYFCASSSKSGSSYEQYFGPGTRLTVT.

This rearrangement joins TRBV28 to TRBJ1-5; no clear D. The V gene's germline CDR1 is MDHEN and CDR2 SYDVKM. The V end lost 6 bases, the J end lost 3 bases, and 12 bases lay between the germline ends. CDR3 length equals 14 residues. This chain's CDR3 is CASRLRQYNQPQHF. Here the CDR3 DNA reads TGTGCCAGCAGGCTCCGGCAGTACAATCAGCCCCAGCATTTT. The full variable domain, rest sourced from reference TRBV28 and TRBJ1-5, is DVKVTQSSRYLVKRTGEKVFLECVQDMDHENMFWYRQDPGLGLRLIYFSYDVKMKEKGDIPEGYSVSREKKERFSLILESASTNQTSMYLCASRLRQYNQPQHFGDGTRLSIL.

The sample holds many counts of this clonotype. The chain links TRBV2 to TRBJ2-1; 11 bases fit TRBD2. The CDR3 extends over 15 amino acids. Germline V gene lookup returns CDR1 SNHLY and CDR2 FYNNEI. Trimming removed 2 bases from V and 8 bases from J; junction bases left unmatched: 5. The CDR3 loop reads CASSETSGSLDEQFF. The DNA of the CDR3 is TGTGCCAGCAGTGAAACTAGCGGGAGTTTGGATGAGCAGTTCTTC.

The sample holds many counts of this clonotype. In nucleotides, the CDR3 is TGTGCCAGCAGTTCCACGGAATACAATGAGCAGTTCTTC. It is translated as CASSSTEYNEQFF. This sequence joins TRBV27 and TRBJ2-1; the D is unclear. Germline V gene lookup returns CDR1 MNHEY and CDR2 SMNVEV (reference sequence). The germline V and J ends were trimmed by 4 bases and 4 bases, with 8 bases remaining between them. This CDR3 spans 13 amino acids.

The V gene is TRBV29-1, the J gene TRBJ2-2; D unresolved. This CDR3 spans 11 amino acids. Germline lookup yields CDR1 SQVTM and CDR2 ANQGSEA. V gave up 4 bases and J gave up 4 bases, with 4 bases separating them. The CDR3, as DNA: TGCAGCGTTGTCAGCACCGGGGAGCTGTTTTTT. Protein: CSVVSTGELFF.

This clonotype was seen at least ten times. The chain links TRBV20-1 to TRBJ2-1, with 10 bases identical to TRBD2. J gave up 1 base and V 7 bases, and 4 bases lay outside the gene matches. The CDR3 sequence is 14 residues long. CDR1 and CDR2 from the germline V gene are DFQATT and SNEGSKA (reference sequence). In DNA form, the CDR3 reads TGCAGTGGTCCTAGCGGGAGTTCCTACAATGAGCAGTTCTTC. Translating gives CSGPSGSSYNEQFF.

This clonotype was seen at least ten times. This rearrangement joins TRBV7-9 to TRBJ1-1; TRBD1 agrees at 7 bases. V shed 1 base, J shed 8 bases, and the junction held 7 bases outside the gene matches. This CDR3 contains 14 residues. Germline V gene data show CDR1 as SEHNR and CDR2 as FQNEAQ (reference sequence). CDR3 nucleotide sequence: TGTGCCAGCAGCTTAGGACAGGGTTTCCCCGAAGCTTTCTTT. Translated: CASSLGQGFPEAFF.

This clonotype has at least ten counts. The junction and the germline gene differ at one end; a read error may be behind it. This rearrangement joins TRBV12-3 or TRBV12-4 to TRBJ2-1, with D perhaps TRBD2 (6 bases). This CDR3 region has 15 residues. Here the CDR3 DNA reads TGTGCCAGCAGTGGCAAAGAGCGGGTATCCAATGAGCAGCTCTTC. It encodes CASSGKERVSNEQLF.

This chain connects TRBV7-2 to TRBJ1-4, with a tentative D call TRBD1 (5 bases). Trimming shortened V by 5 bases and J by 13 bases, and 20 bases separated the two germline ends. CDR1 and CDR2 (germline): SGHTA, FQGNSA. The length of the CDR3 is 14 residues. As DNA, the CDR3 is TGTGCCAGCAGCGCCGGGGGTCAGGCAAGAGTACTGTTTTTT. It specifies CASSAGGQARVLFF.

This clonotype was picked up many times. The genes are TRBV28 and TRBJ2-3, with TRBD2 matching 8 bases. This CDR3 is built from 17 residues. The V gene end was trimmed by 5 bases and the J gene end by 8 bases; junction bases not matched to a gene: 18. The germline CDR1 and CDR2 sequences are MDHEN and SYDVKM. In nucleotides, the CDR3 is TGTGCCAGCAGTCTCCCTAGCGGGTCGGTAACAGCAGCTACGCAGTATTTT. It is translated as CASSLPSGSVTAATQYF. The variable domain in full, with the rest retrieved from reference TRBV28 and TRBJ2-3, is DVKVTQSSRYLVKRTGEKVFLECVQDMDHENMFWYRQDPGLGLRLIYFSYDVKMKEKGDIPEGYSVSREKKERFSLILESASTNQTSMYLCASSLPSGSVTAATQYFGPGTRLTVL.